The 16 T cell receptor beta chains reported below all come from one sample, sequenced in a study of immune characterization of retroperitoneal liposarcoma. TCRdb reprocessed the PCR reads with MiXCR, giving one entry per CDR3 protein. This table has 8,000 or so distinct CDR3 sequences, around 40% appearing once. Sequencing was performed on tumor tissue. The receptors originated from a male donor with retroperitoneal liposarcoma.

The V and J genes are TRBV10-2 and TRBJ2-7; no clear D gene. The V end was cut by 2 bases, the J end by 0 bases, with 11 bases between. The CDR3 runs 15 residues. Looked up from germline, CDR1 is WSHSY and CDR2 is SAAADI. The CDR3 nucleotides read TGCGCCAGCAGTGAGATGTCGACGGTCTCCTACGAGCAGTACTTC. Translated, it gives CASSEMSTVSYEQYF.

This clonotype was observed a few times. The V call is TRBV7-6, the J call TRBJ1-6; 10 nucleotides match TRBD1. V gave up 5 bases and J gave up 10 bases; unmatched junction bases: 8. Germline V gene sequence: CDR1 SGHVS, CDR2 FNYEAQ. The CDR3 extends over 15 amino acids. CDR3 protein: CASSPGDRGGSPLHF. As DNA, the CDR3 is TGTGCCAGCAGCCCAGGGGACAGGGGAGGCTCACCCCTCCACTTT. The entire variable domain, with the rest obtained from reference TRBV7-6 and TRBJ1-6, is as follows: GAGVSQSPRYKVTKRGQDVALRCDPISGHVSLYWYRQALGQGPEFLTYFNYEAQQDKSGLPNDRFSAERPEGSISTLTIQRTEQRDSAMYRCASSPGDRGGSPLHFGNGTRLTVT.

This chain's CDR3 is CASSSAVRLNNEQFF. Here the CDR3 DNA reads TGTGCCAGCAGTTCCGCCGTAAGGTTGAACAATGAGCAGTTCTTC. The rearrangement joins TRBV28 to TRBJ2-5; the D is unclear. The closer fit of TRBJ2-1 to the DNA end suggests the J call may be wrong. Germline-derived CDR1 and CDR2 are MDHEN and SYDVKM. The CDR3 sequence is 15 residues long.

This clonotype occurred a few times. V gene TRBV6-1 combines with J gene TRBJ2-5, with 9 bases fitting TRBD1. The J call may be mistaken, given a closer DNA end match to TRBJ2-1. Germline lookup yields CDR1 MNHNS and CDR2 SASEGT. CDR3 length: 15 amino acids. CDR3 sequence reads: CASSPWDRVSYEQFF. DNA of the CDR3: TGTGCCAGCTCCCCCTGGGACAGGGTGTCCTACGAGCAGTTCTTC.

The table lists this clonotype with a few counts. The chain carries TRBV6-1 and TRBJ2-1, with D possibly TRBD2 on 6 matching bases. V shed 8 bases and J shed 4 bases, with 15 bases lying between them. The CDR3 is 14 residues long. The germline CDR1 and CDR2 sequences are MNHNS and SASEGT. This CDR3 reads CASYTSLSYNEQFF. The CDR3 bases are TGTGCCAGCTACACTAGCCTGTCTTACAATGAGCAGTTCTTC.

CDR3 sequence: CASSLTGTDYNEQYF. The CDR3 DNA is TGTGCCAGCAGCTTAACAGGGACAGACTACAATGAGCAGTACTTC. This sequence joins TRBV7-3 and TRBJ2-1; 7 nucleotides line up with TRBD1. The DNA end favors TRBJ2-7, so the J call may be wrong. The germline V gene encodes CDR1 SGHTA and CDR2 FQGTGA. CDR3 length: 15 amino acids.

This clonotype was recorded at least ten times. This may be a read error: a much more frequent sequence differs by one nucleotide. The chain recombines TRBV12-3 or TRBV12-4 with TRBJ2-1; 9 bases fit TRBD2. TRBJ2-7 matches the DNA end more closely, so the J call is doubtful. The CDR3 loop spans 13 amino acids. The CDR3 loop is CASRGGGAGEQYF. The DNA for the CDR3 is TGTGCCAGCAGAGGCGGGGGGGCCGGTGAGCAGTACTTC.

V is TRBV12-3 or TRBV12-4 and J is TRBJ2-3, with D perhaps given as TRBD1 or TRBD2 (6 bases each). The J call is uncertain, as TRBJ2-1 better fits the DNA end. The CDR3 is made up of 17 amino acids. The CDR3 reads CASSKLSGTGGQETQFF. CDR3 bases: TGTGCCAGCAGCAAACTTTCCGGGACTGGGGGGCAAGAGACCCAGTTCTTC.

This clonotype qualifies as medium-sized (0.01 to 0.1%). The CDR3: CASSFGRGYYEQYF. The CDR3 DNA is TGTGCCAGCAGTTTTGGTAGGGGGTACTACGAGCAGTACTTC. The genes are TRBV27 and TRBJ2-5; D is possibly TRBD1 (6 bases). The last part of the DNA fits TRBJ2-7 better; the J call may be wrong. CDR3 size: 14 residues. The germline CDR1 and CDR2 sequences are MNHEY and SMNVEV (reference sequence).

As for this clonotype: The junction departs from the called germline gene at one end, perhaps through a read error. V gene TRBV27 combines with J gene TRBJ2-3; TRBD2 matches 7 bases. The CDR3 runs to 16 residues. CDR1 is MNHEY and CDR2 is SMNVEV in the germline V gene (reference sequence). As DNA, the CDR3 is TGCACCAGCAACCTCATTAGTACTTGGGGGGGGGATACGCAGTATTTT. It codes for CTSNLISTWGGDTQYF.

The rearrangement links TRBV6-1 to TRBJ2-7, with 13 bases lining up with TRBD2. Unmatched junction bases numbered 5, after V lost 6 bases and J lost 0 bases. This CDR3 contains 16 residues. The V gene's germline CDR1 is MNHNS and CDR2 SASEGT. The CDR3 DNA sequence: TGTGCCAGCAGGGGTTGGACTAGCGGGAGCTCCTACGAGCAGTACTTC. Translated, it gives CASRGWTSGSSYEQYF.

The gene calls are TRBV6-8 and TRBJ2-1, with D perhaps being TRBD1 or TRBD2 (5 bases each). Near its end, the DNA agrees better with TRBJ2-7, so the J call may be wrong. Germline CDR1 and CDR2: MNHGY and SAAAGT. CDR3 length equals 14 residues. The CDR3 loop reads CASRTGRGPYEQYF. The DNA of the CDR3 is TGTGCCAGCAGGACGGGCCGGGGCCCCTACGAGCAGTACTTC.

The chain is built from TRBV6-1 and TRBJ2-5; 8 bases map to TRBD1. The J call is doubtful: the DNA matches TRBJ2-7 better. This CDR3 is 14 amino acids long. Germline V lookup: CDR1 MNHNS, CDR2 SASEGT. The CDR3 bases are TGTGCCAGCAGTGAATCGACAGGGGCGGGCGAGCAGTACTTC. Translating gives CASSESTGAGEQYF.

The sample holds a few counts of this clonotype. The chain employs TRBV6-1 and TRBJ2-1; 10 nucleotides agree with TRBD2. CDR1 and CDR2 (germline): MNHNS, SASEGT. CDR3 length equals 15 residues. The ends lost 7 bases at V and 3 bases at J; junction bases unmatched: 6. For the CDR3, the DNA is TGTGCCAGCAAGGATAGCGGGGGGTTCTACAATGAGCAGTTCTTC. This gives the protein CASKDSGGFYNEQFF.

This clonotype was seen repeatedly, ten times or more. The chain combines TRBV11-2 with TRBJ2-1; tentatively, D is TRBD2 (6 bases). Germline V gene lookup returns CDR1 SGHAT and CDR2 FQNNGV. V lost 1 base to trimming and J lost 5 bases, with 12 bases between them. This CDR3 has 15 residues. The CDR3 here is CASSLGGTFNNEQFF. The CDR3 nucleotides read TGTGCCAGCAGCTTAGGCGGGACTTTTAACAATGAGCAGTTCTTC.

This rearrangement joins TRBV7-3 to TRBJ2-1; TRBD2 agrees at 10 bases. The DNA matches TRBJ2-7 better at its end, which makes the J call doubtful. This CDR3 is 15 amino acids long. Germline lookup yields CDR1 SGHTA and CDR2 FQGTGA. The CDR3 sequence: CASSSDGTSDNEQYF. CDR3 bases: TGTGCCAGCAGTTCGGACGGGACTAGCGACAATGAGCAGTACTTC.